Sequencing of this T cell receptor (beta chain) was carried out in a study of control samples from healthy donors and cancer patients. The CDR3 totals 16 residues. Germline V gene data show CDR1 as MNHEY and CDR2 as SVGEGT. Trimming removed 4 bases from V and 0 bases from J, with 13 bases in between. TCRdb keeps only in-frame clones here, not all; method: immunoSEQ multiplex PCR. The sample has over 65,000 clones, 70% to 90% seen once. The chain recombines TRBV6-2 or TRBV6-3 with TRBJ1-5; unclear D gene. The sample consisted of PBMCs. The sequence was collected from a woman between 50 and 59 years old with colorectal cancer. CDR3: CASSSDGAYSNQPQHF. CDR3 bases: TGTGCCAGCAGTTCGGACGGAGCTTATAGCAATCAGCCCCAGCATTTT.